This T cell receptor beta chain derives from a study of glioma-infiltrating T cells after dendritic cell vaccination. Overall study: Between about 2002 and 2012, patients got autologous tumor lysate-pulsed dendritic cell vaccines. Dendritic cell vaccine was injected intradermally three times, biweekly. The vaccine used monocyte-derived dendritic cells pulsed overnight with autologous tumor lysate.

CDR3 length: 16 amino acids. The primer mix had 60 V beta and 13 J beta primers. Sequencing was performed with immunoSEQ multiplex PCR; in TCRdb, only in-frame clones are kept and a portion is missing. The repertoire includes 90,000 or so clones, more than 70% of them detected once, and around 3% sits in the top ten. This material consisted of blood, taken before dendritic cell vaccination. The genes are TRBV21-1 and TRBJ1-6. TRBV21-1 is assigned pseudogene status. This receptor was identified in a human donor with glioblastoma. The CDR3 region is CASSKAAGREDSPLHF. DNA for the CDR3: TGTGCCAGCAGCAAAGCGGCAGGGAGGGAGGATTCACCCCTCCACTTT.